This TCR beta chain comes out of a study of PD-1 blockade in classical Hodgkin lymphoma (dated by TCRdb to between 2020 and 2021). Regarding the complete study: Nivolumab dosing was 3 mg/kg intravenously every 2 weeks, continuing until either disease progression or unacceptable toxicity. The study used TCR beta sequencing and CyTOF to define a peripheral blood immune signature of response to PD-1 blockade in classical Hodgkin lymphoma. The full study reports these points: Baseline TCR diversity was reported as lower in newly diagnosed patients than in healthy donors, and lower still in relapsed/refractory patients. By C4D1, a significant rise was seen in CD4+ TCR diversity but not in CD8+ TCR diversity (p=0.0027 vs p=0.16), and the rise was most apparent among complete responders (p=0.02). Lower diversity was seen in patients whose nivolumab began less than 1 year after ASCT, and these patients were left out of later analyses so that immune reconstitution would not confound the results. Trial patients achieving complete response had baseline diversity similar to newly diagnosed patients, whereas partial responders and progressors had significantly lower diversity. The study was limited to a single clinical trial cohort, and causes of repertoire differences, possibly disease activity or prior therapy, remained undefined.

Genomic DNA was extracted with the Qiagen DNeasy kit from unsorted PBMCs and from negatively selected CD4+ and CD8+ fractions. TCR beta CDR3 regions were subjected to amplification by immunoSEQ multiplex PCR with primers that anneal to V and J segments. A synthetic immune receptor repertoire was used to minimize amplification bias, and any residual bias was removed computationally once sequencing was done. Concerning the study's data processing: Custom Python scripts were used to quantify repertoire diversity as the Shannon entropy index. The unsorted, CD4+ and CD8+ repertoires were each analyzed separately, with the exception of combined analyses, where CD4+ and CD8+ sequences were merged in silico. Clonal expansion was defined as a frequency increase of at least 2-fold after treatment compared with C1D1, and clones undetected at baseline were assigned a pseudocount of 0.5. Singleton clones were defined as clones with 0 or 1 copy at C1D1, and non-singleton clones were defined as clones with 2 or more copies. By matching protein sequences in sorted samples from the same patient, clones expanded in unsorted samples were annotated as CD4+, CD8+ or unknown. Wilcoxon tests were applied to paired samples to test diversity changes from C1D1 to C4D1. TCRdb retrieved this table from immuneACCESS and kept in-frame rearrangements only. Not all clones are present; in checked studies, unresolved V genes account for under half, and no reason is known for the remainder. The V and J calls and clone size were taken over from that table, and D and trimming were inferred from the DNA. The sample table holds about 9,700 clones, of which around 80% were seen once. 4.6% of the sample rests with the top ten.

According to the study, the label for this sample's time point signals: cycle 4 day 1 (C4D1), after more than five weeks of nivolumab. Every trial patient had relapsed after autologous stem cell transplantation, and cohorts A, B and C differed in prior brentuximab vedotin exposure. A Miltenyi CD4+ T cell isolation kit was used for magnetic negative selection to purify CD4+ T cells from thawed PBMCs. A total of 50 to 70 patients with relapsed/refractory classical Hodgkin lymphoma made up the trial cohort, and each patient's best overall response was complete response, partial response or progressive disease. In the multi-cohort phase II CheckMate 205 trial, trial patients received single-agent nivolumab. An independent review committee assessed best overall response using the 2007 International Working Group response criteria. Trial PBMCs were obtained immediately prior to nivolumab initiation (C1D1) and on therapy at cycle 2 day 1 and cycle 4 day 1. Peripheral blood was collected in 8 mL Vacutainer Cell Preparation Tubes, from which PBMCs were isolated by centrifugation and then cryopreserved. Purified CD4+ and CD8+ fractions were prepared only for cases with an additional available PBMC sample. Magnetically labelled cells were removed on LS columns in a quadroMACS separator, and the flow-through was retained as the purified fraction.

Points on this clone: Its antigen remains undetermined. Per-base qualities were not stored, and no clone one base away is much larger.

The receptor was isolated from a human donor with classical Hodgkin lymphoma. The sample in question was CD4+ T cells from blood, obtained before the fourth cycle of nivolumab.

The DNA sequence is given as TGTGCCAGCAGCGTACTACTAGCGGGGGGTCCAGATACGCAGTATTTT. It encodes CASSVLLAGGPDTQYF. The sequence links TRBV5-6 to TRBJ2-3, with 12 central nucleotides matching TRBD2. The CDR3, from cysteine to phenylalanine, totals 16 residues. Only CDR3 DNA is held: 48 bases, read in frame from base 1. The CDR1 and CDR2 encoded by the germline V gene are SGHDT and YYEEEE. V lost 4 bases and J lost 4 bases, and the count of bases not matched to a germline gene is 7.